This T cell receptor (beta chain) was sequenced during a study of blood T cell repertoires in COVID-19. Trimming removed 1 base from V and 13 bases from J; junction bases left unmatched: 12. Germline V gene lookup returns CDR1 LGHNA and CDR2 YSLEER. The CDR3 is made up of 15 amino acids. Only in-frame clones appear in the TCRdb table, and some are missing; sequencing was by immunoSEQ multiplex PCR. The sample lists roughly 200,000 clones; roughly 90% were seen once. The V gene is TRBV4-3, the J gene TRBJ2-3, with 9 bases matching TRBD1. The source of this sequence is a man in his forties with acute or convalescent COVID-19. The sequencing input was peripheral blood. DNA of the CDR3: TGCGCCAGCAGCCAAGTACATCAAGGGGACAGGGTGAAGTATTTT. This translates into CASSQVHQGDRVKYF.